This T cell receptor beta chain was recovered during a study of blood T cells in healthy people across ages. Together with a sample-barcoded 5' primer, a J-beta primer mix was included in a second PCR lasting roughly 6 to 12 cycles. TCRdb re-called the 5' RACE reads with MiXCR, one entry per CDR3 protein. The sample consists of approximately 600,000 distinct CDR3 sequences, 58% of them appearing once. A few counts support this clonotype. The germline gives CDR1 MGHDK, CDR2 SYGVNS. V lost 3 bases to trimming and J lost 1 base; unmatched junction nucleotides: 2. The CDR3 is 15 amino acids. The TCR originated in a man aged 55 to 69 in good health. The chain is built from TRBV25-1 and TRBJ2-5, with 10 bases lining up with TRBD2. Sequencing used blood. The chain's CDR3 is CASSDLAGVQETQYF. In DNA, the CDR3 is TGTGCCAGCAGTGATCTAGCGGGGGTCCAAGAGACCCAGTACTTC.